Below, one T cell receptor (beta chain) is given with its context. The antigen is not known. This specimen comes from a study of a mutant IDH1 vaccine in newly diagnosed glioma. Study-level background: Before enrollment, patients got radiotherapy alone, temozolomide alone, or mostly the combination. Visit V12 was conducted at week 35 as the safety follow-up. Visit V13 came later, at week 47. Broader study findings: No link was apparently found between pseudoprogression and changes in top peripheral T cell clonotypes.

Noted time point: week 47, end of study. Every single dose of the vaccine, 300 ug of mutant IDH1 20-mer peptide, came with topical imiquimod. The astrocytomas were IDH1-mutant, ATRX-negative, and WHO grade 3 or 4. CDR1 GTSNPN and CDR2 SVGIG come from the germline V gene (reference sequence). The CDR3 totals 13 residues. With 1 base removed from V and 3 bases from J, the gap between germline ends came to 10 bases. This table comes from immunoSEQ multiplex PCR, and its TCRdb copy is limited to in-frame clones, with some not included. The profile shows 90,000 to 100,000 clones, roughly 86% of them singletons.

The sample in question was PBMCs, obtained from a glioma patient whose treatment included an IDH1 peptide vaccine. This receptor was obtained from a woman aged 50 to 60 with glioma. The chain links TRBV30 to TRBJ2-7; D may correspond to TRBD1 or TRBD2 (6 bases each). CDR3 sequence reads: CAWSAGASYEQYF. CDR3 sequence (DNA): TGTGCCTGGAGTGCGGGGGCAAGCTACGAGCAGTACTTC.